Below, one T cell receptor beta chain is given with its context. The source of the sample is a study of blood T cell repertoires in COVID-19. The overall study: The analysed material was cDNA or gDNA that came from T cells, B-cell-depleted T cells, or PBMCs.

CDR1 LGHNT and CDR2 FRNRAP come from the germline V gene. J was trimmed by 2 bases and V by 1 base; bases with no gene match: 0. This CDR3 spans 16 amino acids. The assay was immunoSEQ multiplex PCR, and TCRdb's table has in-frame clones only and misses some. This sample has 150,000 to 250,000 clones; just under 85% occur once, and the top ten carry 6.9%. This clonotype originated in a human donor with acute or convalescent COVID-19. The donor label of this sample is uncertain. The rearrangement joins TRBV12-5 to TRBJ2-5, with 14 bases lining up with TRBD2. Sequences were obtained from peripheral blood. DNA for the CDR3: TGTGCTAGTGGTTTGGGACTAGCGGGAGGGCAAGAGACCCAGTACTTC. Translated: CASGLGLAGGQETQYF.